This T cell receptor (beta chain) was identified in a study of T cell responses to AZD1222 COVID-19 vaccine. TCRdb keeps only in-frame clones here, not all; method: immunoSEQ multiplex PCR. This sample yields roughly 110,000 clones, of which about 92% are seen a single time; around 7.6% belongs to the top ten. The material sequenced was peripheral blood, taken 28 days after the second AZD1222 dose. This TCR derives from an adult who received the AZD1222 COVID-19 vaccine.

CDR3 region: CASRGAGATDTQYF. In nucleotides, the CDR3 is TGCGCCAGCAGGGGCGCGGGGGCCACAGATACGCAGTATTTT. V and J are TRBV10-1 and TRBJ2-3; perhaps TRBD2 as D (7 bases). The germline CDR1 and CDR2 sequences are WNHNN and SYGVQD (reference sequence). V gave up 6 bases and J gave up 2 bases, with 12 bases separating them. The CDR3 contains 14 residues.